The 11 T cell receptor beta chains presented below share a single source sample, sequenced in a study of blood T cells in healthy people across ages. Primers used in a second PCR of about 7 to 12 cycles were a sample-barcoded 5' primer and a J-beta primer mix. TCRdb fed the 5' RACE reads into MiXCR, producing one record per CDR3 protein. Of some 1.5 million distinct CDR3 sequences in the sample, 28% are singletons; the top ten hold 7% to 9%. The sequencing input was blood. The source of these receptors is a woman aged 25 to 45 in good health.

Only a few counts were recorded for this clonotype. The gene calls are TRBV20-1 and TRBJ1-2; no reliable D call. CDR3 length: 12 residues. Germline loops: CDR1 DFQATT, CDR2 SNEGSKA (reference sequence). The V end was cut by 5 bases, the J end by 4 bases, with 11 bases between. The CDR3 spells CSAQQSSYGYTF. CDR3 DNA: TGCAGTGCTCAACAGAGTTCCTATGGCTACACCTTC.

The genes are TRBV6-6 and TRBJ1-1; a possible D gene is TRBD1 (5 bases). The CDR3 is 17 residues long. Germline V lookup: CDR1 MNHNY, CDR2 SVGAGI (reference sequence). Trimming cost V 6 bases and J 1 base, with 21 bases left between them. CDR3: CASSTAVGGGTNTEAFF. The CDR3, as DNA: TGTGCCAGCAGCACGGCTGTGGGGGGAGGAACGAACACTGAAGCTTTCTTT.

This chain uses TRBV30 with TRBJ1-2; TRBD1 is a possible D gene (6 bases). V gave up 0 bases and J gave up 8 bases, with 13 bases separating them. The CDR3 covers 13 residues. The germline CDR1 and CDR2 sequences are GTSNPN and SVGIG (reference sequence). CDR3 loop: CAWSVLGAHGYTF. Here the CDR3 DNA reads TGTGCCTGGAGTGTTCTGGGGGCACACGGCTACACCTTC.

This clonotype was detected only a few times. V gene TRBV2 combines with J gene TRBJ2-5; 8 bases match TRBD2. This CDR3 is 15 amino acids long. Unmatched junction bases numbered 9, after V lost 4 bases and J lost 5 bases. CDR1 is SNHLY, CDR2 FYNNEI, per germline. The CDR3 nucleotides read TGTGCCAGCAGTGGCTTAGCGGGGCTCCGGGAGACCCAGTACTTC. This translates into CASSGLAGLRETQYF.

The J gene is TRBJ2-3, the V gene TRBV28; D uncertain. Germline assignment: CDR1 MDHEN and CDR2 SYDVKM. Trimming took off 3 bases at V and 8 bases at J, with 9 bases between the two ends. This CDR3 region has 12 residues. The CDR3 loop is CASSFSTPTQYF. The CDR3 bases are TGTGCCAGCAGTTTTTCGACCCCTACGCAGTATTTT.

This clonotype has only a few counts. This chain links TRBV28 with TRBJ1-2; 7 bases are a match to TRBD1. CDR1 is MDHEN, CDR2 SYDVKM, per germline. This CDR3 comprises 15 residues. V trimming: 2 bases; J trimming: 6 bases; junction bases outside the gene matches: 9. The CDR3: CASSLTVSGGHGYTF. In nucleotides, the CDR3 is TGTGCCAGCAGTTTAACTGTTTCAGGGGGTCATGGCTACACCTTC.

The CDR3 coding sequence is TGTGCCAGCTCACCGTACCGGGACTCCACAGATACGCAGTATTTT. Protein sequence: CASSPYRDSTDTQYF. The chain joins TRBV18 to TRBJ2-3, with D maybe TRBD2 (6 bases). The CDR3 is made up of 15 amino acids. The V and J ends lost 3 bases and 2 bases respectively, with 12 bases between them. The germline gives CDR1 KGHSH, CDR2 LQKENI.

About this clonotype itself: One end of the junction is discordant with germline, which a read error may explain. CDR3 amino acids: CNARGDSEQYF. The CDR3, as DNA: TGCAATGCTAGAGGTGACAGCGAGCAGTACTTC. V usage is TRBV20-1 and J usage is TRBJ2-7, with TRBD1 as a possible D gene (5 bases). The germline gives CDR1 DFQATT, CDR2 SNEGSKA (reference sequence). The CDR3 covers 11 residues.

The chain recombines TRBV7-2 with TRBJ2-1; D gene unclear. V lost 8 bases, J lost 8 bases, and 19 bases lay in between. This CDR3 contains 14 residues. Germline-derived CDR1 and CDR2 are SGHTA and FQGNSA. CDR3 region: CASWSQAVWDEQFF. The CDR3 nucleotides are TGTGCCAGCTGGTCCCAGGCAGTGTGGGATGAGCAGTTCTTC.

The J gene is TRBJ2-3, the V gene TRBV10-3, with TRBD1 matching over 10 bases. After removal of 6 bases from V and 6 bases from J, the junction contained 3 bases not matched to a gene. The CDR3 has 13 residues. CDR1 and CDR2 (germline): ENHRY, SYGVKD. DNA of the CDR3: TGTGCCATCAGGGTGGGACAGGGGGATACGCAGTATTTT. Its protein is CAIRVGQGDTQYF.

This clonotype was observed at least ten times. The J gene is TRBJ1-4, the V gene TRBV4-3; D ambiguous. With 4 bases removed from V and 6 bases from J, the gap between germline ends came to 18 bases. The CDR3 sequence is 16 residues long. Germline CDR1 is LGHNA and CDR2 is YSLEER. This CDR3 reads CASSLLTSGPDEKLFF. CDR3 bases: TGCGCCAGCAGCCTGTTGACGTCGGGCCCCGATGAAAAACTGTTTTTT.